Presented here are 22 T cell receptor beta chains from one specimen sequenced in a study of cytomegalovirus exposure and HLA in healthy donors (dated by TCRdb to about 2017). Library preparation used the immunoSEQ multiplex PCR assay. For the multiplex PCR, a mixture combining 60 forward primers for TCR Vbeta segments and 13 reverse primers for TCR Jbeta segments was used. In its TCRdb copy, this immuneACCESS table keeps in-frame sequences only and misses some clones. Where compared with another copy, unresolved V genes explain less than half of these, and the others have no known cause. Recorded for this sample are over 75,000 clones; around 64% of them occurred a single time. Over 2% of the sample rests with the top ten. The sample was PBMCs. These receptors came from a human donor in good health.

V and J are TRBV7-3 and TRBJ2-1; 9 bases fit TRBD1. Germline V CDR1 and CDR2: SGHTA, FQGTGA. The CDR3 has 12 residues. Trimming cost V 5 bases and J 15 bases; bases outside gene matches: 8. Here the CDR3 DNA reads TGTGCCAGCAGCCCGGGACAGGGCAATCTGTTCTTC. It specifies CASSPGQGNLFF. Variable domain in full (rest from reference TRBV7-3 and TRBJ2-1): GAGVSQTPSNKVTEKGKYVELRCDPISGHTALYWYRQSLGQGPEFLIYFQGTGAADDSGLPNDRFFAVRPEGSVSTLKIQRTERGDSAVYLCASSPGQGNLFFGPGTRLTVL.

This CDR3 is CASSEGDTYTGELFF. The CDR3 DNA is TGTGCCAGCAGCGAAGGGGACACATACACCGGGGAGCTGTTTTTT. This chain joins TRBV7-9 and TRBJ2-2; tentatively, D is TRBD1 (6 bases). V lost 5 bases to trimming and J lost 3 bases, with 13 bases between them. Germline assignment: CDR1 SEHNR and CDR2 FQNEAQ (reference sequence). The CDR3 is 15 amino acids.

The V gene is TRBV5-5, the J gene TRBJ2-7; TRBD1 aligns across 8 bases. Germline-derived CDR1 and CDR2 are SGHKS and YYEKEE (reference sequence). CDR3 length: 16 amino acids. V lost 2 bases to trimming and J lost 3 bases; unmatched junction nucleotides: 10. The CDR3: CASSFKDRADIYEQYF. The CDR3 DNA is TGTGCCAGCAGCTTTAAGGACAGGGCCGACATCTACGAGCAGTACTTC.

This clone showed up just a few times. The sample holds other DNA sequences that translate to the same CDR3. The CDR3 DNA follows: TGTGCCACCGAAAAATTCTCACAGGGGGACTCCGGGGAGCTGTTTTTT. Amino acid sequence: CATEKFSQGDSGELFF. J is TRBJ2-2 and V is TRBV10-3; 8 bases fit TRBD1. V shed 10 bases and J 6 bases; nucleotides not matched to a gene: 16. The germline gives CDR1 ENHRY, CDR2 SYGVKD. The CDR3 sequence is 16 residues long.

V gene TRBV29-1 combines with J gene TRBJ1-5; D is possibly TRBD1 (5 bases). Germline V gives CDR1 SQVTM, CDR2 ANQGSEA. The CDR3 length is 11 residues. The germline V and J ends were trimmed by 4 bases and 8 bases, with 9 bases remaining between them. This CDR3 reads CSVGGTEPQHF. The CDR3 coding sequence is TGCAGCGTTGGCGGGACGGAGCCCCAGCATTTT. Looking up the rest from reference TRBV29-1 and TRBJ1-5 gives the full variable domain: SAVISQKPSRDICQRGTSLTIQCQVDSQVTMMFWYRQQPGQSLTLIATANQGSEATYESGFVIDKFPISRPNLTFSTLTVSNMSPEDSSIYLCSVGGTEPQHFGDGTRLSIL.

The gene calls are TRBV6-6 and TRBJ2-5; 10 nucleotides align to TRBD2. The germline V gene has CDR1 MNHNY and CDR2 SVGAGI (reference sequence). The CDR3 covers 16 residues. With V trimmed by 5 bases and J by 2 bases, 8 bases remained unmatched. CDR3: CASSTRTSGTQETQYF. CDR3 sequence (DNA): TGTGCCAGCAGTACTCGGACTAGCGGCACACAAGAGACCCAGTACTTC.

The chain employs TRBV30 and TRBJ2-7; a possible D gene is TRBD1 (8 bases). Germline V gene lookup returns CDR1 GTSNPN and CDR2 SVGIG (reference sequence). Trimming stripped 1 base from V and 3 bases from J, with 13 bases between. The CDR3 length is 14 residues. CDR3 DNA sequence: TGTGCCTGGAGTGCACAGGGGGGGAGCTACGAGCAGTACTTC. This gives the protein CAWSAQGGSYEQYF.

The chain employs TRBV29-1 and TRBJ1-2; 7 nucleotides line up with TRBD1. Trimming at V came to 3 bases and at J to 4 bases, leaving 5 bases not matched to a gene. This CDR3 spans 13 amino acids. Looked up from germline, CDR1 is SQVTM and CDR2 is ANQGSEA. CDR3 in DNA: TGCAGCGTTGACAAGGGGGCAGGCTATGGCTACACCTTC. Translation: CSVDKGAGYGYTF.

The CDR3 protein is CASSLLQGLYEQYF. CDR3 nucleotide sequence: TGTGCCAGCAGCTTGCTCCAGGGGTTATACGAGCAGTACTTC. The gene calls are TRBV5-8 and TRBJ2-7; the D gene is possibly TRBD1 (6 bases). V was shortened by 1 base and J by 4 bases, with 12 bases between the two germline ends. The CDR3 runs to 14 residues. Germline V lookup: CDR1 SGHTS, CDR2 YDEGEE.

This rearrangement joins TRBV19 to TRBJ1-2, with TRBD1 matching over 8 bases. CDR3 length: 15 residues. Germline V lookup: CDR1 LNHDA, CDR2 SQIVND (reference sequence). J was trimmed by 6 bases and V by 3 bases; bases with no gene match: 9. CDR3 sequence reads: CASSIVGQGANGYTF. Written as DNA, the CDR3 is TGTGCCAGTAGTATTGTAGGACAGGGAGCAAATGGCTACACCTTC.

The J gene is TRBJ1-2, the V gene TRBV19, with a tentative D call TRBD1 (5 bases). Per the germline V gene, CDR1 is LNHDA and CDR2 is SQIVND (reference sequence). Trimming took 7 bases from V and 8 from J, leaving 14 bases between them. This CDR3 has 12 residues. The CDR3 sequence is CASTPDTGGYTF. The CDR3 nucleotides read TGTGCCAGTACCCCGGACACAGGAGGCTACACCTTC.

The rearrangement uses TRBV7-2 and TRBJ1-2, with no clear D. V was pared by 2 bases and J by 2 bases, with 6 bases between. The CDR3 has 13 residues. CDR1 and CDR2 (germline): SGHTA, FQGNSA. This chain's CDR3 is CASSLTVNYGYTF. Here the CDR3 DNA reads TGTGCCAGCAGCTTAACTGTAAACTATGGCTACACCTTC.

The rearrangement joins TRBV7-8 to TRBJ1-6, with D perhaps matching TRBD1 (5 bases). V dropped 1 base and J dropped 0 bases, with 13 bases sitting between them. The CDR3 is 18 amino acids. The germline CDR1 and CDR2 sequences are SGHVS and FQNEAQ. CDR3 sequence reads: CASSLGHQGSSYNSPLHF. The CDR3 nucleotides read TGTGCCAGCAGCTTAGGTCATCAGGGCAGCTCCTATAATTCACCCCTCCACTTT.

The chain has TRBV29-1 and TRBJ2-5, with TRBD2 as a possible D gene (6 bases). Per the germline V gene, CDR1 is SQVTM and CDR2 is ANQGSEA. This CDR3 spans 13 amino acids. Trimming pared 3 bases from V and 5 bases from J, leaving 13 bases between. CDR3 residues: CSVDGGVGETQYF. DNA of the CDR3: TGCAGCGTTGACGGCGGGGTCGGGGAGACCCAGTACTTC.

The gene calls are TRBV6-5 and TRBJ2-7; 9 bases are shared with TRBD1. This CDR3 contains 16 residues. V was clipped by 0 bases and J by 3 bases; unmatched bases: 6. Germline values: CDR1 MNHEY, CDR2 SVGAGI. The CDR3 region is CASSYSAGTGFYEQYF. The CDR3 DNA reads TGTGCCAGCAGTTACTCCGCCGGGACAGGGTTCTACGAGCAGTACTTC.

This chain links TRBV15 with TRBJ1-6; tentatively, D is TRBD1 (5 bases). Germline CDR1 LNHNV, CDR2 YYDKDF (reference sequence). CDR3 length: 13 amino acids. V was clipped by 7 bases and J by 7 bases, with 11 bases between them. The chain's CDR3 is CATTVGGNSPLHF. Written as DNA, the CDR3 is TGTGCCACCACCGTGGGGGGAAATTCACCCCTCCACTTT.

The chain carries TRBV13 and TRBJ1-1; 8 bases align to TRBD1. This CDR3 region has 13 residues. V lost 5 bases and J lost 11; bases outside the gene matches: 10. Germline CDR1 is PRHDT and CDR2 is FYEKMQ (reference sequence). The CDR3 reads CASSLDREPDAFF. CDR3 DNA: TGTGCCAGCAGCCTGGACAGGGAACCCGACGCTTTCTTT.

This sequence joins TRBV5-4 and TRBJ2-3, with 7 nucleotides matching TRBD2. Germline lookup yields CDR1 SGHNT and CDR2 YYREEE (reference sequence). J gave up 0 bases and V 0 bases, and 1 base lay outside the gene matches. The CDR3 runs 15 residues. CDR3 amino acids: CASSLVGGSTDTQYF. The CDR3 coding sequence is TGTGCCAGCAGCTTGGTCGGGGGGAGCACAGATACGCAGTATTTT.

This clone was detected only a few times. This chain connects TRBV5-4 to TRBJ2-3; TRBD1 aligns across 9 bases. V shed 2 bases, J shed 0 bases, and the junction held 4 bases outside the gene matches. Germline V gene lookup returns CDR1 SGHNT and CDR2 YYREEE (reference sequence). The CDR3 is made up of 16 amino acids. CDR3 amino acids: CASSFLGQGSTDTQYF. CDR3 nucleotide sequence: TGTGCCAGCAGCTTCCTGGGACAGGGAAGCACAGATACGCAGTATTTT.

The V call is TRBV4-2, the J call TRBJ1-1, with D possibly matching TRBD1 (5 bases). The V gene lost 4 bases and the J gene lost 5 bases, with 20 bases spanning the gap. From germline, CDR1 is LGHNA and CDR2 YNFKEQ. The CDR3 contains 16 residues. The CDR3 loop reads CASSPRRGEGDTEAFF. For the CDR3, the DNA is TGTGCCAGCAGCCCCCGGCGGGGCGAAGGGGATACTGAAGCTTTCTTT.

The genes are TRBV18 and TRBJ2-3; the D is unclear. Germline CDR1 KGHSH, CDR2 LQKENI. This CDR3 has 14 residues. Deletions cut 6 bases from V and 2 bases from J, with 12 bases between. The CDR3 DNA reads as TGTGCCAGCTCCGACTCAGCTCACACAGATACGCAGTATTTT. Translated, it gives CASSDSAHTDTQYF. Complete variable domain (other parts from reference TRBV18 and TRBJ2-3): NAGVMQNPRHLVRRRGQEARLRCSPMKGHSHVYWYRQLPEEGLKFMVYLQKENIIDESGMPKERFSAEFPKEGPSILRIQQVVRGDSAAYFCASSDSAHTDTQYFGPGTRLTVL.

This clone came up once. The rearrangement links TRBV9 to TRBJ2-4, with 11 positions matching TRBD2. Trimming at V came to 4 bases and at J to 9 bases, leaving 9 bases not matched to a gene. Germline loops: CDR1 SGDLS, CDR2 YYNGEE. The CDR3 contains 15 residues. The CDR3: CASSPRGLAGGIQYF. Written as DNA, the CDR3 is TGTGCCAGCAGCCCTCGCGGTCTAGCGGGAGGCATTCAGTACTTC.